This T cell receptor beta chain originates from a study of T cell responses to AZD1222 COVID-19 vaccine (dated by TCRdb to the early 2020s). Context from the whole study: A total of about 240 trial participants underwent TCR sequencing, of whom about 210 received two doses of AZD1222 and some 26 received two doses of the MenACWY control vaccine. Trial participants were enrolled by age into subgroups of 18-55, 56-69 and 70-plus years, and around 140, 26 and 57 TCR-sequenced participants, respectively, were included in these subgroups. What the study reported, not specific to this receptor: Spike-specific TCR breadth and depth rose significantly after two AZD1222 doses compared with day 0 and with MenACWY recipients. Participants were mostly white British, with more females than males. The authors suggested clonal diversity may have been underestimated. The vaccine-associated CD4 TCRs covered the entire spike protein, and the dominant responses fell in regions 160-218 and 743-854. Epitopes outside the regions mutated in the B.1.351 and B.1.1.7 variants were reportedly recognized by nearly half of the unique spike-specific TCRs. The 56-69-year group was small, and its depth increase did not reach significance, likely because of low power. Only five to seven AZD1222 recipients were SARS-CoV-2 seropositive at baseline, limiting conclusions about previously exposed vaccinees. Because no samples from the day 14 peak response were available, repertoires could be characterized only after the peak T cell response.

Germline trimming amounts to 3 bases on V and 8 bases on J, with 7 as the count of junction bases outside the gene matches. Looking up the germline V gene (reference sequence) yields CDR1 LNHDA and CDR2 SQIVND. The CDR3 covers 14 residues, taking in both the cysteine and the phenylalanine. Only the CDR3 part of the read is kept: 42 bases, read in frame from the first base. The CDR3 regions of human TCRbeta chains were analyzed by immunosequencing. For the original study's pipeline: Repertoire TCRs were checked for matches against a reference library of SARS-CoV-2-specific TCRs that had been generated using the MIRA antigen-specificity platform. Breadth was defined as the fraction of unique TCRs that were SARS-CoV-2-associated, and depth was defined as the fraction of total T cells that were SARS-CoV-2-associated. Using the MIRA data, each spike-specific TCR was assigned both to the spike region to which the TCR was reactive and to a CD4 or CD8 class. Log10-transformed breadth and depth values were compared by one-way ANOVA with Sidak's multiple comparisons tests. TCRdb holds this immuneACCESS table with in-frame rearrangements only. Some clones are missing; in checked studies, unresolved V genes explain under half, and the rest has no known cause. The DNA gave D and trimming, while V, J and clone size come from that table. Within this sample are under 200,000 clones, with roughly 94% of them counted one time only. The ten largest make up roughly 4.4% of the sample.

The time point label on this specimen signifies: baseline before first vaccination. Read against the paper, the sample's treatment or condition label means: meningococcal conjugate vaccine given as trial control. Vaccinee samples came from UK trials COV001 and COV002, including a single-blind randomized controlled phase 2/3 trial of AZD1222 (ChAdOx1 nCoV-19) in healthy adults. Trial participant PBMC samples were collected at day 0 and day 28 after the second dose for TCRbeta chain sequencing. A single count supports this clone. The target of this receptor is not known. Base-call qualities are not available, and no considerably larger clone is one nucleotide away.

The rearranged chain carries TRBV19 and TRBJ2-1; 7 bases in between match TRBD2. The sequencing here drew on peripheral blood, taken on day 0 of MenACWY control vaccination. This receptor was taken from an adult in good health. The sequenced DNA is TGTGCCAGTAGTATCGGGGGGAGTGGAGATGAGCAGTTCTTC. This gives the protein CASSIGGSGDEQFF. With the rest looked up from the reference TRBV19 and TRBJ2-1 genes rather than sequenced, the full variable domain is DGGITQSPKYLFRKEGQNVTLSCEQNLNHDAMYWYRQDPGQGLRLIYYSQIVNDFQKGDIAEGYSVSREKKESFPLTVTSAQKNPTAFYLCASSIGGSGDEQFFGPGTRLTVL.